Following are 22 T cell receptor beta chains from one sample sequenced in a study of a mutant IDH1 vaccine in newly diagnosed glioma. Repertoires were generated with immunoSEQ multiplex PCR, while TCRdb's copy carries only in-frame clones and drops some. The sample contains some 33,000 clones, 60% to 80% of which appear only once. The antigens for these receptors are not known. Indicated time point: week 35, safety follow-up. A 20-mer mutant IDH1 peptide at 300 ug was injected subcutaneously with topical imiquimod. The sequences come from PBMCs, collected from a glioma patient whose treatment included an IDH1 peptide vaccine. Receptor source: a woman aged 25 to 39 with glioma. Some clones in this sample may be carry-over from other donors' samples.

The chain links TRBV6-5 to TRBJ2-7; D uncertain. Trimming removed 2 bases from V and 6 bases from J, with 11 bases in between. Germline values: CDR1 MNHEY, CDR2 SVGAGI. CDR3 length: 13 amino acids. The CDR3 nucleotides are TGTGCCAGCAGTTACGCGACATTTAGCGAGCAGTACTTC. Translated, it gives CASSYATFSEQYF.

The chain links TRBV5-4 to TRBJ2-5, with 10 bases fitting TRBD2. This CDR3 region has 16 residues. Germline V CDR1 and CDR2: SGHNT, YYREEE (reference sequence). V lost 0 bases to trimming and J lost 4 bases; unmatched junction nucleotides: 6. The CDR3 DNA reads as TGTGCCAGCAGCTTGGGAGGGCCTAGCGGGAGAGAGACCCAGTACTTC. Its protein product is CASSLGGPSGRETQYF. Filled out from reference TRBV5-4 and TRBJ2-5, the complete variable domain reads ETGVTQSPTHLIKTRGQQVTLRCSSQSGHNTVSWYQQALGQGPQFIFQYYREEENGRGNFPPRFSGLQFPNYSSELNVNALELDDSALYLCASSLGGPSGRETQYFGPGTRLLVL.

CDR3 protein: CASSRTAGNTIYF. For the CDR3, the DNA is TGCGCCAGCAGCCGGACAGCCGGAAACACCATATATTTT. The rearrangement uses TRBV5-1 and TRBJ1-3; D possibly corresponds to TRBD1 (6 bases). V was clipped by 4 bases and J by 4 bases, with 9 bases between them. Germline V lookup: CDR1 SGHRS, CDR2 YFSETQ. This CDR3 is built from 13 residues.

The chain has TRBV9 and TRBJ2-1; TRBD2 agrees at 15 bases. The V gene's germline CDR1 is SGDLS and CDR2 YYNGEE. The length of the CDR3 is 17 residues. The V and J ends lost 4 bases and 4 bases, in that order; junction bases with no gene match: 6. The CDR3 sequence: CASSPGTSGRSYNEQFF. The CDR3 coding sequence is TGTGCCAGCAGCCCCGGGACTAGCGGGAGGTCTTACAATGAGCAGTTCTTC.

This rearrangement joins TRBV13 to TRBJ1-1; no clear D. CDR3 length equals 12 residues. V dropped 5 bases and J dropped 9 bases, with 13 bases sitting between them. CDR1 is PRHDT, CDR2 FYEKMQ, per germline (reference sequence). DNA of the CDR3: TGTGCCAGCAGCCCCTTCCAAGGCCAAGCTTTCTTT. Its protein product is CASSPFQGQAFF.

A few counts support this clone. The chain uses TRBV7-9 and TRBJ2-1; 14 nucleotides match TRBD2. The CDR3 covers 17 residues. V gave up 7 bases and J gave up 8 bases; unmatched junction bases: 13. Per the germline V gene, CDR1 is SEHNR and CDR2 is FQNEAQ (reference sequence). The CDR3 reads CASTPAPGLAGVDEQFF. CDR3 in DNA: TGTGCCAGCACCCCCGCCCCGGGACTAGCGGGAGTCGATGAGCAGTTCTTC.

The V gene is TRBV5-1, the J gene TRBJ2-1; TRBD2 aligns across 8 bases. Trimming at V came to 3 bases and at J to 9 bases, leaving 8 bases not matched to a gene. There are 14 residues in the CDR3. Germline CDR1 SGHRS, CDR2 YFSETQ. CDR3 residues: CASSSGTSSFEQFF. The CDR3 DNA follows: TGCGCCAGCAGCTCGGGGACTAGTTCGTTTGAGCAGTTCTTC.

This clone was seen only a few times. The chain joins TRBV7-9 to TRBJ1-1; D may be TRBD1 (5 bases). CDR1 is SEHNR, CDR2 FQNEAQ, per germline (reference sequence). The V end lost 3 bases, the J end lost 10 bases, and 9 bases lay between the germline ends. The CDR3 is 11 amino acids. For the CDR3, the DNA is TGTGCCAGCAGCTTGGGGCGGACAGCTTTCTTT. Translating it yields CASSLGRTAFF.

This clone was found a few times. The chain has TRBV19 and TRBJ2-7, with 7 bases aligning to TRBD1. V lost 5 bases and J lost 2; bases outside the gene matches: 9. Per germline, CDR1 LNHDA and CDR2 SQIVND (reference sequence). The length of the CDR3 is 15 residues. CDR3 bases: TGTGCCAGTAGTGCCGGGCAGGGGGATACCTACGAGCAGTACTTC. Its translation: CASSAGQGDTYEQYF.

This clone was seen a single time. The rearrangement joins TRBV30 to TRBJ2-1; TRBD2 might be the D (6 bases). Germline loops: CDR1 GTSNPN, CDR2 SVGIG (reference sequence). V was shortened by 5 bases and J by 13 bases, with 21 bases between the two germline ends. This CDR3 is 13 amino acids long. The CDR3, as DNA: TGTGCCTGGGCGGCTCGCTTGGGGGGATCTCAGTTCTTC. Residues: CAWAARLGGSQFF.

This sequence joins TRBV5-1 and TRBJ2-1, with D unclear. This CDR3 comprises 11 residues. Trimming removed 2 bases from V and 7 bases from J, with 4 bases in between. Germline V lookup: CDR1 SGHRS, CDR2 YFSETQ. CDR3 in amino acids: CASSFGNEQFF. CDR3 nucleotides: TGCGCCAGCAGCTTCGGGAATGAGCAGTTCTTC.

The CDR3 bases are TGCGCCAGCAGCCAGGAGAGGGCACTCTCCTACAATGAGCAGTTCTTC. It encodes CASSQERALSYNEQFF. The genes are TRBV4-1 and TRBJ2-1; the D gene is possibly TRBD2 (5 bases). Germline lookup yields CDR1 MGHRA and CDR2 YSYEKL. Deletions cut 3 bases from V and 0 bases from J, with 12 bases between. The CDR3 runs 16 residues.

The chain uses TRBV28 and TRBJ1-5, with TRBD1 matching 8 bases. In germline, CDR1 is MDHEN, CDR2 SYDVKM. This CDR3 comprises 14 residues. The ends lost 3 bases at V and 2 bases at J; junction bases unmatched: 0. The CDR3 DNA reads TGTGCCAGCAGTTTGGGACAGGGCAATCAGCCCCAGCATTTT. Translation gives CASSLGQGNQPQHF.

The J gene is TRBJ2-1, the V gene TRBV30; D is undetermined. CDR1 and CDR2 from the germline V gene are GTSNPN and SVGIG (reference sequence). The CDR3 has 13 residues. The V end lost 2 bases, the J end lost 5 bases, and 10 bases lay between the germline ends. The CDR3 nucleotides read TGTGCCTGGAGTTCCTACTTAGACAATGAGCAGTTCTTC. This gives the protein CAWSSYLDNEQFF.

This clone showed up just a few times. The rearrangement links TRBV11-3 to TRBJ2-2; D gene ambiguous. This CDR3 region has 13 residues. V lost 4 bases and J lost 6, with 9 bases in between. CDR1 and CDR2 from the germline V gene are SGHNT and YENEEA. CDR3 nucleotides: TGTGCCAGCAGCTCGGGCTTGCCCGGGGAGCTGTTTTTT. Its translation: CASSSGLPGELFF.

The chain combines TRBV19 with TRBJ2-7, with D tentatively TRBD2 (6 bases). Trimming removed 3 bases from V and 3 bases from J, with 6 bases in between. The CDR3 consists of 12 residues. Germline CDR1 and CDR2: LNHDA and SQIVND (reference sequence). CDR3 DNA sequence: TGTGCCAGTAGTATCGGGGGCTACGAGCAGTACTTC. Protein: CASSIGGYEQYF.

J is TRBJ2-3 and V is TRBV2; TRBD2 aligns across 10 bases. The CDR3 covers 16 residues. V dropped 3 bases and J dropped 3; count of bases not matched to a gene: 6. The germline V gene encodes CDR1 SNHLY and CDR2 FYNNEI. The DNA for the CDR3 is TGTGCCAGCAGTGATAAACCGGGACTAGCGACAGATACGCAGTATTTT. This translates into CASSDKPGLATDTQYF.

The rearrangement uses TRBV12-5 and TRBJ2-1; 8 bases are a match to TRBD2. V shed 4 bases and J 3 bases; nucleotides not matched to a gene: 8. CDR1 is LGHNT, CDR2 FRNRAP, per germline. The CDR3 spans 16 residues. CDR3 loop: CASGWVMRGVYNEQFF. The DNA for the CDR3 is TGTGCTAGTGGTTGGGTCATGCGGGGGGTCTACAATGAGCAGTTCTTC.

The chain is built from TRBV23-1 and TRBJ2-4; D is perhaps TRBD1 (7 bases). TRBV23-1 is annotated as an ORF whose role is uncertain. The CDR3 spans 20 residues. V was cut by 8 bases and J by 10 bases, with 39 bases left in between. The CDR3: CASPAIVLQESPAGGGIQYF. CDR3 in DNA: TGCGCCAGCCCCGCCATAGTCCTGCAGGAGAGCCCTGCAGGGGGAGGTATTCAGTACTTC.

The chain recombines TRBV7-2 with TRBJ2-7; D is ambiguous. CDR3 length: 14 amino acids. Germline V gives CDR1 SGHTA, CDR2 FQGNSA. V was clipped by 5 bases and J by 5 bases, with 16 bases between them. DNA for the CDR3: TGTGCCAGCAGCACCTCCCGGGCCCCCCACGAGCAGTACTTC. It is translated as CASSTSRAPHEQYF.

V is TRBV18 and J is TRBJ2-3; D may be TRBD1 or TRBD2 (5 bases each). V gave up 5 bases and J gave up 3 bases, with 21 bases separating them. The CDR3 sequence is 17 residues long. Germline CDR1 reads KGHSH; CDR2 reads LQKENI. Here the CDR3 DNA reads TGTGCCAGCTCAATAACACAGGTGGGGGTGCGAACAGATACGCAGTATTTT. Translation: CASSITQVGVRTDTQYF.

CDR3 bases: TGTGCCAGCAGCCCCAGGGCGGATAGCTACACCTTC. Translating it yields CASSPRADSYTF. The chain combines TRBV2 with TRBJ1-2, with D tentatively TRBD1 (5 bases). The CDR3 contains 12 residues. V lost 6 bases and J lost 9, with 14 bases in between. CDR1 is SNHLY and CDR2 is FYNNEI in the germline V gene.